This entry lists 17 T cell receptor beta chains sequenced from one sample in a study of OX40 agonist ivuxolimab in advanced cancers. Sequenced by immunoSEQ multiplex PCR; TCRdb stores in-frame clones only, minus some. Here the sample spans roughly 66,000 clones, 82% being singletons. This material consisted of CD4+ or CD8+ T cells sorted from blood, taken in a trial of the OX40 agonist ivuxolimab. These receptors were obtained from an adult with an advanced solid tumor such as melanoma, head and neck, liver or kidney cancer.

This chain links TRBV18 with TRBJ2-7; unclear D gene. Trimming removed 3 bases at V and 2 bases at J, with 11 bases between. Germline CDR1 and CDR2: KGHSH and LQKENI. The CDR3 is made up of 14 amino acids. CDR3 amino acids: CASSPPAPPYEQYV. The CDR3 DNA reads as TGTGCCAGCTCACCCCCCGCACCTCCCTACGAGCAGTACGTC.

The genes are TRBV7-2 and TRBJ1-5; 8 nucleotides line up with TRBD1. Germline V gene lookup returns CDR1 SGHTA and CDR2 FQGNSA. Losses at the gene ends were 5 bases for V and 7 bases for J; bases not matched to a gene: 10. This CDR3 is built from 15 residues. CDR3 region: CASSLAGQVGQPQHF. The CDR3 DNA sequence: TGTGCCAGCAGCCTCGCGGGACAGGTTGGACAGCCCCAGCATTTT.

In this sample, this clone turned up once. V usage is TRBV11-3 and J usage is TRBJ2-2; D may be TRBD2 (7 bases). The CDR3 totals 13 residues. Germline CDR1 is SGHNT and CDR2 is YENEEA. V lost 6 bases to trimming and J lost 7 bases, with 12 bases between them. The CDR3 here is CASRRGGGGELFF. The CDR3 coding sequence is TGTGCCAGCAGGAGGGGGGGCGGCGGGGAGCTGTTTTTT.

V and J are TRBV6-6 and TRBJ2-7, with 12 bases that match TRBD1. J was trimmed by 7 bases and V by 9 bases; bases with no gene match: 7. CDR1 MNHNY and CDR2 SVGAGI come from the germline V gene (reference sequence). The CDR3 consists of 13 residues. The CDR3 spells CASQGQGAGEQYF. Written as DNA, the CDR3 is TGTGCCAGTCAGGGACAGGGGGCAGGAGAGCAGTACTTC.

J is TRBJ1-5 and V is TRBV7-6, with D uncertain. V was trimmed by 1 base and J by 6 bases, leaving 7 bases between them. CDR1 and CDR2 from the germline V gene are SGHVS and FNYEAQ. This CDR3 has 13 amino acids. CDR3 sequence reads: CASSLGAGQPQHF. CDR3 in DNA: TGTGCCAGCAGCTTAGGGGCAGGTCAGCCCCAGCATTTT.

V is TRBV5-1 and J is TRBJ2-7, with TRBD1 identical over 10 bases. J lost 5 bases, V lost 4 bases, and 9 bases had no gene match. The germline V gene encodes CDR1 SGHRS and CDR2 YFSETQ. The CDR3 spans 15 residues. The CDR3 bases are TGCGCCAGCAGCGGGACAGGGGTTTTGGGAGACGAGCAGTACTTC. Residues: CASSGTGVLGDEQYF.

This clone was detected a few times. The chain employs TRBV7-2 and TRBJ2-3; D is unclear. Between the trimmed V and J ends, which lost 5 bases and 6 bases, there was a span of 6 bases. The germline CDR1 and CDR2 sequences are SGHTA and FQGNSA. The CDR3 sequence is 11 residues long. The CDR3 loop is CASSPRDTQYF. The CDR3 DNA reads as TGTGCCAGCAGCCCTCGGGATACGCAGTATTTT.

The table lists this clone with a count of one. V usage is TRBV18 and J usage is TRBJ2-7; D is undetermined. CDR3 length: 12 amino acids. CDR1 is KGHSH, CDR2 LQKENI, per germline. V lost 6 bases, J lost 6 bases, and 12 bases lay in between. CDR3 loop: CASSPLSGEQYF. The CDR3 nucleotides are TGTGCCAGCTCTCCCCTATCGGGCGAGCAGTACTTC.

V and J are TRBV28 and TRBJ2-1; D may correspond to TRBD1 or TRBD2 (5 bases each). The germline V gene has CDR1 MDHEN and CDR2 SYDVKM. The CDR3 length is 16 residues. Between the trimmed V and J ends, which lost 5 bases and 10 bases, there was a span of 24 bases. CDR3 amino acids: CASSPTGRKLTGEQFF. The CDR3 DNA reads as TGTGCCAGCAGTCCAACGGGACGGAAGCTTACGGGGGAGCAGTTCTTC.

The CDR3 spells CASRLTGSSGNTIYF. The CDR3 nucleotides are TGTGCCAGCAGACTGACGGGTTCATCTGGAAACACCATATATTTT. This chain joins TRBV7-8 and TRBJ1-3; no clear D. This CDR3 contains 15 residues. The germline V gene has CDR1 SGHVS and CDR2 FQNEAQ. V was trimmed by 6 bases and J by 1 base, leaving 13 bases between them.

The rearrangement joins TRBV5-1 to TRBJ2-2, with no clear D. V gave up 1 base and J gave up 5 bases, with 12 bases separating them. The germline gives CDR1 SGHRS, CDR2 YFSETQ. The CDR3 is 15 amino acids. The DNA for the CDR3 is TGCGCCAGCAGCTTGCTGGTTGTGATTACCGGGGAGCTGTTTTTT. This codes for CASSLLVVITGELFF.

V usage is TRBV4-1 and J usage is TRBJ2-5, with 9 bases lining up with TRBD2. V shed 3 bases, J shed 3 bases, and the junction held 2 bases outside the gene matches. CDR3 size: 14 residues. CDR1 is MGHRA, CDR2 YSYEKL, per germline. The CDR3 nucleotides read TGCGCCAGCAGCCAGCGCGGGGGGGAAGAGACCCAGTACTTC. It codes for CASSQRGGEETQYF.

This chain joins TRBV10-3 and TRBJ1-1; 10 nucleotides match TRBD1. Germline loops: CDR1 ENHRY, CDR2 SYGVKD. CDR3 length: 15 residues. Trimming at V came to 6 bases and at J to 4 bases, leaving 8 bases not matched to a gene. CDR3 coding DNA: TGTGCCATCAGCCGAATAGGACAGGGGGGCACTGAAGCTTTCTTT. Its protein is CAISRIGQGGTEAFF.

The chain uses TRBV5-8 and TRBJ2-3; perhaps TRBD1 as D (6 bases). Trimming removed 4 bases at V and 2 bases at J, with 14 bases between. Germline CDR1 SGHTS, CDR2 YDEGEE. The length of the CDR3 is 15 residues. The CDR3 sequence: CASSPGTLITDTQYF. The CDR3 DNA sequence: TGTGCCAGCAGCCCCGGGACATTAATCACAGATACGCAGTATTTT.

This sequence joins TRBV5-4 and TRBJ1-1, with D unclear. Looked up from germline, CDR1 is SGHNT and CDR2 is YYREEE (reference sequence). The CDR3 consists of 17 residues. V was cut by 2 bases and J by 0 bases, with 17 bases left in between. The CDR3 loop reads CASSFPGPPTMNTEAFF. CDR3 nucleotide sequence: TGTGCCAGCAGCTTCCCGGGCCCCCCTACAATGAACACTGAAGCTTTCTTT.

The chain is built from TRBV7-9 and TRBJ2-2; possibly TRBD1 for D (5 bases). Germline V gene data show CDR1 as SEHNR and CDR2 as FQNEAQ (reference sequence). The CDR3 has 13 amino acids. Trimming stripped 5 bases from V and 7 bases from J, with 11 bases between. The CDR3 here is CASSLVQVGELFF. CDR3 coding DNA: TGTGCCAGCAGCCTGGTACAGGTCGGGGAGCTGTTTTTT.

This sequence joins TRBV6-6 and TRBJ1-3, with TRBD1 as a possible D gene (5 bases). CDR1 and CDR2 (germline): MNHNY, SVGAGI (reference sequence). The CDR3 sequence is 14 residues long. V lost 5 bases to trimming and J lost 1 base, with 9 bases between them. CDR3 protein: CASSRGGSGNTIYF. The CDR3 DNA reads as TGTGCCAGCAGTCGGGGGGGATCTGGAAACACCATATATTTT.